Below, 3 T cell receptor beta chains from the same sample are listed, as sequenced in a study of CD8 T cells in ankylosing spondylitis. A single record per CDR3 protein comes from TCRdb applying MiXCR to the 5' RACE reads. This table holds some 140,000 distinct CDR3 sequences, about 7% found once. The sample was blood, either unsorted or a sorted T cell fraction (not recorded which). The receptors were gathered from a female donor with ankylosing spondylitis or in good health (not recorded which).

The gene calls are TRBV23-1 and TRBJ2-5; TRBD1 or TRBD2 may be the D gene (5 bases each). TRBV23-1 is an open reading frame, and its role is uncertain. CDR3 length: 16 amino acids. V shed 0 bases and J shed 2 bases, with 13 bases lying between them. The CDR3 sequence: CASSQSGTDNQETQYF. The CDR3, as DNA: TGCGCCAGCAGTCAATCGGGGACCGATAATCAAGAGACCCAGTACTTC.

Regarding this clonotype: Its ends do not fully match the called genes, so a read error is possible. The rearrangement uses TRBV5-1 and TRBJ1-2; D unresolved. The CDR3 length is 13 residues. Germline V CDR1 and CDR2: SGHRS, YFSETQ. The CDR3 DNA is TGCGTCAGCAGCTTGGCGGCCAGCTATGACTACACCTTC. Its protein is CVSSLAASYDYTF.

This clonotype occurred many times. This chain links TRBV6-6 with TRBJ2-7; tentative D call: TRBD1 (6 bases). The CDR3 covers 13 residues. V gave up 4 bases and J gave up 2 bases, with 9 bases separating them. Germline CDR1 and CDR2: MNHNY and SVGAGI (reference sequence). The CDR3 protein is CASSSGQPYEQYF. DNA of the CDR3: TGTGCCAGCAGTTCCGGACAGCCCTACGAGCAGTACTTC.